Included here is one T cell receptor beta chain sequence, with context. The data originate from a study of cytomegalovirus exposure and HLA in healthy donors. The primer mix had 60 Vbeta and 13 Jbeta primers. Profiled with immunoSEQ multiplex PCR; TCRdb holds only in-frame clones, not every one. In the table there are more than 80,000 clones, more than 60% of which are singletons. Trimming took 5 bases from V and 4 from J, leaving 14 bases between them. The germline V gene has CDR1 SGHTA and CDR2 FQGNSA. CDR3 length equals 15 residues. This receptor was obtained from a man aged 40-50 years in good health and CMV-seronegative. What was sequenced was PBMCs. The chain employs TRBV7-2 and TRBJ2-2; D is unresolved. The DNA for the CDR3 is TGTGCCAGCAGCCCGCCTTCCAGCGTCACCGGGGAGCTGTTTTTT. It codes for CASSPPSSVTGELFF.